This entry lists 27 T cell receptor beta chains sequenced from one sample in a study of shared T cell receptors in the human thymus. TCRdb's table, derived via immunoSEQ multiplex PCR, lists solely in-frame clones and lacks some. The sample carries approximately 580,000 clones, approximately 78% recorded once. The data were also submitted as part of a second study, on human thymus T cells.

Sequencing was done on a sample of thymocytes. These receptors originate from a boy under two years old with a congenital heart defect.

This clone was detected a few times. The DNA of the CDR3 is TGTGCCTGGAGTGTCCCGCACCCGGGACTAGCCCCCTACGAGCAGTACTTC. Translation gives CAWSVPHPGLAPYEQYF. The gene calls are TRBV30 and TRBJ2-7, with TRBD2 matching over 9 bases. The V gene end was trimmed by 0 bases and the J gene end by 2 bases; junction bases not matched to a gene: 11. Germline assignment: CDR1 GTSNPN and CDR2 SVGIG (reference sequence). CDR3 length: 17 amino acids.

The chain employs TRBV7-9 and TRBJ1-4; D possibly corresponds to TRBD1 (6 bases). V was trimmed by 1 base and J by 5 bases, leaving 17 bases between them. CDR1 and CDR2 (germline): SEHNR, FQNEAQ (reference sequence). This CDR3 has 17 residues. The CDR3 DNA reads as TGTGCCAGCAGCTTAGGACCAAAGGACAGCCTGAATGAAAAACTGTTTTTT. Translation: CASSLGPKDSLNEKLFF. Based on the CDR3 plus reference TRBV7-9 and TRBJ1-4, the full variable domain is DTGVSQNPRHKITKRGQNVTFRCDPISEHNRLYWYRQTLGQGPEFLTYFQNEAQLEKSRLLSDRFSAERPKGSFSTLEIQRTEQGDSAMYLCASSLGPKDSLNEKLFFGSGTQLSVL.

The count of this clone is one. A read error may account for a junction end that differs from germline. The rearrangement links TRBV7-7 to TRBJ2-2; 10 nucleotides match TRBD1. This CDR3 has 16 residues. Per the germline V gene, CDR1 is SSHAT and CDR2 is FNYEAQ (reference sequence). Here the CDR3 reads CASSSVGQGGTGELFF. The CDR3 DNA is TGTGCTAGCAGCTCCGTCGGACAGGGGGGTACCGGGGAGCTGTTTTTT.

This CDR3 reads CASGLRTSGRRGNEQFF. In DNA form, the CDR3 reads TGTGCTAGTGGTTTGAGGACTAGCGGGAGGAGGGGCAATGAGCAGTTCTTC. The chain carries TRBV12-5 and TRBJ2-1; 14 positions match TRBD2. Trimming at V came to 2 bases and at J to 6 bases, leaving 6 bases not matched to a gene. This CDR3 has 17 amino acids. The germline gives CDR1 LGHNT, CDR2 FRNRAP.

V gene TRBV11-2 combines with J gene TRBJ2-1; 12 positions agree with TRBD2. The CDR3 has 14 amino acids. The germline V gene has CDR1 SGHAT and CDR2 FQNNGV. V lost 7 bases to trimming and J lost 10 bases; unmatched junction nucleotides: 8. Here the CDR3 reads CASTRLAGAREQFF. The CDR3 nucleotides are TGTGCCAGCACTAGACTAGCGGGAGCTCGCGAGCAGTTCTTC. The full variable domain, its missing parts supplied by reference TRBV11-2 and TRBJ2-1, is EAGVAQSPRYKIIEKRQSVAFWCNPISGHATLYWYQQILGQGPKLLIQFQNNGVVDDSQLPKDRFSAERLKGVDSTLKIQPAKLEDSAVYLCASTRLAGAREQFFGPGTRLTVL.

The chain uses TRBV4-2 and TRBJ2-7, with D possibly matching TRBD2 (6 bases). The length of the CDR3 is 15 residues. Looked up from germline, CDR1 is LGHNA and CDR2 is YNFKEQ. Trimming took 5 bases from V and 1 from J, leaving 15 bases between them. The CDR3 region is CASSGRKLSSYEQYF. The CDR3 DNA sequence: TGTGCCAGCAGCGGGAGGAAGTTGTCATCCTACGAGCAGTACTTC.

As DNA, the CDR3 is TGTGCCAGCAGCTTGATTGGGCTCCCCTACGAGCAGTACTTC. The encoded protein is CASSLIGLPYEQYF. The chain joins TRBV7-9 to TRBJ2-7; no firm D call. This CDR3 comprises 14 residues. CDR1 SEHNR and CDR2 FQNEAQ come from the germline V gene (reference sequence). V lost 3 bases to trimming and J lost 2 bases, with 11 bases between them.

The CDR3 DNA sequence: TGTGCCAGCAGTTTACGGCAGGGGGGCAATCAGCCCCAGCATTTT. Its translation: CASSLRQGGNQPQHF. J is TRBJ1-5 and V is TRBV28, with TRBD1 identical over 7 bases. Germline CDR1 and CDR2: MDHEN and SYDVKM. CDR3 length: 15 amino acids. The V segment lost 2 bases and the J segment 2 bases; nucleotides outside the gene matches: 3.

The chain uses TRBV11-2 and TRBJ2-6, with D tentatively TRBD1 (5 bases). The CDR3 totals 19 residues. Germline V gene sequence: CDR1 SGHAT, CDR2 FQNNGV. Trimming took 5 bases from V and 0 from J, leaving 20 bases between them. For the CDR3, the DNA is TGTGCCAGCAGCGCAAGACAGTTAGGGCGATCCTCTGGGGCCAACGTCCTGACTTTC. Translation: CASSARQLGRSSGANVLTF.

The genes are TRBV15 and TRBJ1-5; D unclear. The germline CDR1 and CDR2 sequences are LNHNV and YYDKDF (reference sequence). The V and J ends lost 5 bases and 4 bases respectively, with 9 bases between them. This CDR3 has 13 amino acids. CDR3 residues: CATSSMLNQPQHF. CDR3 coding DNA: TGTGCCACCAGCTCTATGCTGAATCAGCCCCAGCATTTT.

This clone occurred a few times. The same CDR3 can be traced to other DNA sequences in this sample. The rearrangement uses TRBV19 and TRBJ2-3, with TRBD2 identical over 8 bases. CDR3 length: 13 residues. Trimming cost V 7 bases and J 3 bases; bases outside gene matches: 3. From germline, CDR1 is LNHDA and CDR2 SQIVND (reference sequence). In DNA, the CDR3 is TGTGCCAGTACGCGGGGGGCAACAGATACGCAGTATTTT. This translates into CASTRGATDTQYF.

The chain joins TRBV9 to TRBJ2-5, with 9 nucleotides matching TRBD2. The assigned J gene may be wrong: the sequence end matches TRBJ2-7 better. The CDR3 spans 17 residues. Germline V gives CDR1 SGDLS, CDR2 YYNGEE. The CDR3 is CASSPYSGTSLSYEQYF. CDR3 sequence (DNA): TGTGCCAGCAGCCCGTATTCCGGGACTAGCCTTTCCTACGAGCAGTACTTC.

This chain links TRBV7-2 with TRBJ2-7, with 9 bases that match TRBD1. Germline V gene data show CDR1 as SGHTA and CDR2 as FQGNSA. The CDR3 has 16 residues. V shed 7 bases and J 7 bases; nucleotides not matched to a gene: 17. The CDR3 DNA follows: TGTGCCAGCACCAAATCACCGGGACAGGGACTGGGGGAGCAGTACTTC. Its protein product is CASTKSPGQGLGEQYF.

V usage is TRBV6-5 and J usage is TRBJ1-1, with a weak D call TRBD1 (5 bases). The CDR3 covers 14 residues. The V and J ends lost 7 bases and 1 base respectively, with 13 bases between them. The germline V gene encodes CDR1 MNHEY and CDR2 SVGAGI. CDR3 region: CASTPYRGNTEAFF. As DNA, the CDR3 is TGTGCCAGCACCCCCTATAGGGGGAACACTGAAGCTTTCTTT.

The CDR3 region has the DNA TGTGCCAGCAGTTTATGCATAAGCGGGAGTTCCTACGAGCAGTACTTC. It is translated as CASSLCISGSSYEQYF. The chain uses TRBV28 and TRBJ2-7; TRBD2 agrees at 8 bases. V gave up 0 bases and J gave up 1 base; unmatched junction bases: 5. This CDR3 spans 16 amino acids. The germline CDR1 and CDR2 sequences are MDHEN and SYDVKM. Full variable domain (remainder filled in from reference TRBV28 and TRBJ2-7): DVKVTQSSRYLVKRTGEKVFLECVQDMDHENMFWYRQDPGLGLRLIYFSYDVKMKEKGDIPEGYSVSREKKERFSLILESASTNQTSMYLCASSLCISGSSYEQYFGPGTRLTVT.

The chain combines TRBV29-1 with TRBJ2-1; perhaps TRBD2 as D (5 bases). The V end lost 4 bases, the J end lost 2 bases, and 21 bases lay between the germline ends. The CDR3 contains 17 residues. The germline CDR1 and CDR2 sequences are SQVTM and ANQGSEA. CDR3 loop: CSVGTPSTRMAYNEQFF. The DNA for the CDR3 is TGCAGCGTTGGCACCCCCTCTACTAGAATGGCCTACAATGAGCAGTTCTTC.

The chain carries TRBV15 and TRBJ1-3; TRBD1 agrees at 7 bases. Germline V gene data show CDR1 as LNHNV and CDR2 as YYDKDF (reference sequence). The CDR3 runs 15 residues. Trimming at V came to 1 base and at J to 2 bases, leaving 2 bases not matched to a gene. CDR3: CATSRGDRAGNTIYF. The DNA for the CDR3 is TGTGCCACCAGCAGAGGCGACAGGGCTGGAAACACCATATATTTT. The entire variable domain, with the rest obtained from reference TRBV15 and TRBJ1-3, is as follows: DAMVIQNPRYQVTQFGKPVTLSCSQTLNHNVMYWYQQKSSQAPKLLFHYYDKDFNNEADTPDNFQSRRPNTSFCFLDIRSPGLGDTAMYLCATSRGDRAGNTIYFGEGSWLTVV.

The rearrangement links TRBV30 to TRBJ2-7, with 7 bases matching TRBD2. Germline CDR1 and CDR2: GTSNPN and SVGIG (reference sequence). The CDR3 length is 13 residues. J gave up 5 bases and V 4 bases, and 8 bases lay outside the gene matches. CDR3 bases: TGTGCCTGGACTTATGCGGGAGTGCACGAGCAGTACTTC. Translation gives CAWTYAGVHEQYF.

The CDR3 sequence is CASSLYGLARGMGNEQFF. The CDR3 nucleotides read TGTGCCAGCAGTTTATATGGCCTCGCTAGGGGTATGGGCAATGAGCAGTTCTTC. V gene TRBV27 combines with J gene TRBJ2-1; D might be TRBD1 (5 bases). The CDR3 sequence is 18 residues long. V was clipped by 1 base and J by 6 bases, with 22 bases between them. Germline loops: CDR1 MNHEY, CDR2 SMNVEV (reference sequence).

This chain links TRBV20-1 with TRBJ1-2; D is undetermined. The CDR3 spans 11 residues. From germline, CDR1 is DFQATT and CDR2 SNEGSKA (reference sequence). V was clipped by 3 bases and J by 8 bases, with 10 bases between them. The CDR3 protein is CSASGMQGYTF. In nucleotides, the CDR3 is TGCAGTGCTAGCGGGATGCAGGGCTACACCTTC.

This chain links TRBV15 with TRBJ2-1, with 8 nucleotides matching TRBD1. V shed 0 bases, J shed 6 bases, and the junction held 4 bases outside the gene matches. Germline CDR1 LNHNV, CDR2 YYDKDF (reference sequence). The CDR3 is 15 residues long. CDR3: CATSRDSGQGNEQFF. DNA for the CDR3: TGTGCCACCAGCAGAGATTCCGGACAGGGCAATGAGCAGTTCTTC.

This chain connects TRBV27 to TRBJ1-6; D perhaps matches TRBD1 (5 bases). This CDR3 spans 13 amino acids. From germline, CDR1 is MNHEY and CDR2 SMNVEV (reference sequence). Between the trimmed V and J ends, which lost 6 bases and 7 bases, there was a span of 10 bases. The CDR3 coding sequence is TGTGCCAGCAGGAGTCAGGGAAATTCACCCCTCCACTTT. Its translation is CASRSQGNSPLHF.

This clone appeared a single time. The rearrangement uses TRBV10-2 and TRBJ2-1, with a possible D match to TRBD2 (6 bases). Trimming cost V 2 bases and J 0 bases, with 11 bases left between them. The CDR3 is 16 amino acids. Germline loops: CDR1 WSHSY, CDR2 SAAADI. CDR3 region: CASSERKGGSYNEQFF. The CDR3, as DNA: TGCGCCAGCAGTGAGCGGAAGGGAGGCTCCTACAATGAGCAGTTCTTC.

The chain uses TRBV30 and TRBJ2-5, with 9 bases lining up with TRBD1. Per the germline V gene, CDR1 is GTSNPN and CDR2 is SVGIG (reference sequence). This CDR3 is 15 amino acids long. Trimming took 1 base from V and 1 from J; bases not matched to a gene: 4. CDR3 in DNA: TGTGCCTGGAGTGGACAGGGGGATCCCCAAGAGACCCAGTACTTC. Residues: CAWSGQGDPQETQYF.

The chain employs TRBV10-1 and TRBJ2-1, with D possibly matching TRBD1 (6 bases). Germline loops: CDR1 WNHNN, CDR2 SYGVQD (reference sequence). The CDR3 runs 15 residues. The germline V and J ends were trimmed by 0 bases and 8 bases, with 14 bases remaining between them. The CDR3 DNA reads as TGCGCCAGCAGTGAGTCGGCAGGGGAAAAGCATGAGCAGTTCTTC. Its translation: CASSESAGEKHEQFF.

The chain links TRBV5-1 to TRBJ2-1; D remains ambiguous. Germline CDR1 is SGHRS and CDR2 is YFSETQ. The CDR3 is 14 residues long. With 4 bases removed from V and 6 bases from J, the gap between germline ends came to 14 bases. The CDR3 nucleotides read TGCGCCAGCAGCCCGGAACGAGGTTCCAATGAGCAGTTCTTC. This translates into CASSPERGSNEQFF. Using reference TRBV5-1 and TRBJ2-1 for the parts outside the CDR3, the full variable domain is KAGVTQTPRYLIKTRGQQVTLSCSPISGHRSVSWYQQTPGQGLQFLFEYFSETQRNKGNFPGRFSGRQFSNSRSEMNVSTLELGDSALYLCASSPERGSNEQFFGPGTRLTVL.

The chain couples TRBV27 to TRBJ2-1, with D perhaps TRBD2 (6 bases). The CDR3 runs 16 residues. V lost 6 bases, J lost 0 bases, and 15 bases lay in between. CDR1 and CDR2 (germline): MNHEY, SMNVEV (reference sequence). CDR3 DNA sequence: TGTGCCAGCAGATGCATGAGCGGGCGCTCCTACAATGAGCAGTTCTTC. Translated, it gives CASRCMSGRSYNEQFF.